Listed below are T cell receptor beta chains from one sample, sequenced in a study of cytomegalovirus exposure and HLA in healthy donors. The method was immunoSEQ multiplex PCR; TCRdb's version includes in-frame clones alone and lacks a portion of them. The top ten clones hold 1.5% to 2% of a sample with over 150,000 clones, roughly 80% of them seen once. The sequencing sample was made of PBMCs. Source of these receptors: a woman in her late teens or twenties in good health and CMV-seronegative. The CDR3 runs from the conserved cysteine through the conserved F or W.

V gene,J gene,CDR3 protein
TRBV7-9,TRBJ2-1,CASSTTSGYSYNEQFF
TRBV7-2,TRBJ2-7,CASSLDGSGNPYEQYF
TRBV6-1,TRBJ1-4,CASSELQGEKLFF
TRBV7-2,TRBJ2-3,CASSGERESTDTQYF
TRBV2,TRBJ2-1,CASSPTSGGANEQFF
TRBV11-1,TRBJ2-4,CASSLVDRGLYF
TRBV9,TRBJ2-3,CASSPFGLAGTSPSTDTQYF
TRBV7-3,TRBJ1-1,CASSLQFNTEAFF
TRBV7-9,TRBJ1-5,CASSIGLNQPQHF
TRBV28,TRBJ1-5,CASSLSGAGGFRPQHF
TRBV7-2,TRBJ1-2,CASSLGGNYGYTF
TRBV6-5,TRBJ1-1,CASSAGNTEAFF
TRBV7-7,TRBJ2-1,CASSLDKVANEQFF
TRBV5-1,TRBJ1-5,CASSLAGYADQPQHF
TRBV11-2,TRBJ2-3,CASSLGASGSTDTQYF
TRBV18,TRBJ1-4,CASSPDGSEKLFF
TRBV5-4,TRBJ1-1,CASSLVQPMNTEAFF
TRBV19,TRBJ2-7,CASSIASGAYEQYF
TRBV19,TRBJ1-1,CASTRPPGEAFF
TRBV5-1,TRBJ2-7,CASSPEAYPYEQYF
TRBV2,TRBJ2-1,CASSERGLDRNEQFF
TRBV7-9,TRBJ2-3,CASSPLGREVTDTQYF
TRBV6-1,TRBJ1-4,CASTLNEKLFF
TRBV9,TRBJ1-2,CASSVGARGDF
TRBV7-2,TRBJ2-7,CASSLGLAGHYEQYF
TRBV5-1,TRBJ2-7,CASSPQVSSYEQYF
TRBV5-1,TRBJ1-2,CASSFSVTDGYTF
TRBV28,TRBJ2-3,CASSLIWGGDTQYF
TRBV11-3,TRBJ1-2,CASSFSNFHGYTF
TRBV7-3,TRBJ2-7,CASSLTAGGPHSYEQYF
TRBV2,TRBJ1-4,CASSEQTPGVEKLFF
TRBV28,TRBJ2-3,CASSLNRVGDTQYF
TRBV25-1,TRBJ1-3,CASSGILPANTIYF
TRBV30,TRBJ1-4,CAWSPGTGDEKLFF
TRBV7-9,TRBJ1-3,CASSPGQTNTIYF
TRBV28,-,CASIGTSGRTYEQYF
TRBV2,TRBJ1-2,CASSDSQGGYGYTF
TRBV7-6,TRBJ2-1,CASSIGLAGYNEQFF
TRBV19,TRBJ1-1,CASSIAPPQGTEAFF
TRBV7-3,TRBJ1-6,CASSLGLAGDNSPLHF
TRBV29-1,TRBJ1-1,CSARGQGVGIYTEAFF
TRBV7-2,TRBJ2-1,CASSPWTNYNEQFF
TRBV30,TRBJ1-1,CAWSAWDRGLDTEAFF
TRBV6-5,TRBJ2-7,CASSSAGQSYEQYF
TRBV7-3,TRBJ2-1,CASSLGLAGDVNEQFF
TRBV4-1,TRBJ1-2,CASSPTGTGDYGYTF
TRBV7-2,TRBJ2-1,CASSLGWDRGYEQFF
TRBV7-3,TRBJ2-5,CASSTSGQHQETQYF
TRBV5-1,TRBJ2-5,CASSPAGAYQETQYF
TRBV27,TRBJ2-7,CASAAPAGGRYEQYF